This TCR beta chain was profiled in a study of somatic mutations in cytotoxic T cells in rheumatoid arthritis. About the research overall: Flow sorting of some V beta antibody-stained T cells reached nearly 100% purity, with V beta1+ cells also TCRB-sequenced.

The CDR3 sequence is 15 residues long. The V and J ends lost 6 bases and 3 bases respectively, with 14 bases between them. Germline loops: CDR1 SGHAT, CDR2 FQNNGV. This clone was seen a few times. Its antigen is unknown. Study-level points and caveats: The largest CD8+ clone made up over 20% of CD8+ cells in about an eighth of the roughly 60 patients.

Here immunoSEQ multiplex PCR was the method, and the copy in TCRdb shows in-frame clones only, minus some. The sample holds 15,000 to 20,000 clones; 70% to 85% are singletons and the top ten take approximately 12%. This TCR came from an adult with rheumatoid arthritis. This sequence joins TRBV11-2 and TRBJ1-4; no reliable D call. The specimen was CD8+ T cells sorted from blood. DNA of the CDR3: TGTGCCAGCAGTAGTCTGGTGGTTGCTAATGAAAAACTGTTTTTT. Protein product: CASSSLVVANEKLFF.